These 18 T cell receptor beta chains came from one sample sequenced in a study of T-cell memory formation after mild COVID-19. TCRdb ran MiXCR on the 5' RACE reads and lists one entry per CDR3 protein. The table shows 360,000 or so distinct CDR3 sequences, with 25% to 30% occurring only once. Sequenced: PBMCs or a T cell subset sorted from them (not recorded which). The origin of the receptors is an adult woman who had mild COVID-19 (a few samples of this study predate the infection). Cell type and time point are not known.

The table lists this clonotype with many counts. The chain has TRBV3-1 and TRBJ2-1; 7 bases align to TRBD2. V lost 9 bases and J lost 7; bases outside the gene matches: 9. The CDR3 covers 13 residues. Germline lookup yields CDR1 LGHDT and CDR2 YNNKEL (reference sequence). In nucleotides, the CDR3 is TGTGCCAGTCAGGGCGGGAGTAGTAATGAGCAGTTCTTC. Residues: CASQGGSSNEQFF.

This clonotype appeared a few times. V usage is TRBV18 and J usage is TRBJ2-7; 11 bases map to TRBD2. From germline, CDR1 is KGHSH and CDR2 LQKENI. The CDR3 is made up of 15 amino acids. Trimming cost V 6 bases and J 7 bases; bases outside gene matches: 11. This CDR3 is CASSGGTSGTREQYF. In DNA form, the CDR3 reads TGTGCCAGCTCGGGCGGGACTAGCGGAACGAGGGAGCAGTACTTC.

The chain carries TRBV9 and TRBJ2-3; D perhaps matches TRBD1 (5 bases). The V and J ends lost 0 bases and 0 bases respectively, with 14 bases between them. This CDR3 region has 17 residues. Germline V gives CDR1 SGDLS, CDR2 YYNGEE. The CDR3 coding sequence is TGTGCCAGCAGCGTAGCTCGTGGACAAGCTAGCACAGATACGCAGTATTTT. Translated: CASSVARGQASTDTQYF.

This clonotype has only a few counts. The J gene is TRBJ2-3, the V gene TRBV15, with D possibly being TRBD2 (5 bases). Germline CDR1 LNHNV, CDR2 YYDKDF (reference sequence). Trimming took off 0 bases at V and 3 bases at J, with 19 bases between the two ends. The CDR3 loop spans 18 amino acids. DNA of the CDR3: TGTGCCACCAGCAGAGATGAGGGCCTAGGTTCAACGACAGATACGCAGTATTTT. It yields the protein CATSRDEGLGSTTDTQYF.

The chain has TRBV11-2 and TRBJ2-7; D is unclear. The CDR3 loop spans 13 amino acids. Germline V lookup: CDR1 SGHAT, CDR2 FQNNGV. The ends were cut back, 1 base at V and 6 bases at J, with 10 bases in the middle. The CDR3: CASSLGVVVEQYF. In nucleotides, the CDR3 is TGTGCCAGCAGCTTAGGGGTCGTGGTCGAGCAGTACTTC.

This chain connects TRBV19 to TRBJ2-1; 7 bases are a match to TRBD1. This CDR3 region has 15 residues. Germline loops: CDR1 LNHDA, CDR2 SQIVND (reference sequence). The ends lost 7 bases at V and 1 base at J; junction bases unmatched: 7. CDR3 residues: CASTRDRSSYNEQFF. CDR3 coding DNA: TGTGCCAGTACCAGGGACAGATCATCCTACAATGAGCAGTTCTTC.

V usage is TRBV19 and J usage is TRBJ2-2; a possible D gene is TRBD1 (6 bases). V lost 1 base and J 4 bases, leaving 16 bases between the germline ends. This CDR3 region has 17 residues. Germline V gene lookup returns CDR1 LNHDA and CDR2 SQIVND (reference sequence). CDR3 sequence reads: CASSIGRGGVVTGELFF. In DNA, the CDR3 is TGTGCCAGTAGTATAGGTCGAGGGGGAGTGGTCACCGGGGAGCTGTTTTTT.

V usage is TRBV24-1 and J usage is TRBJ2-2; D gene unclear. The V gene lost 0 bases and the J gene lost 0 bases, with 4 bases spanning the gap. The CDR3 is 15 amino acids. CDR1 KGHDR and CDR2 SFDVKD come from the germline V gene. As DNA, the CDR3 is TGTGCCACCAGTGATTTGGTCACGAACACCGGGGAGCTGTTTTTT. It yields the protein CATSDLVTNTGELFF.

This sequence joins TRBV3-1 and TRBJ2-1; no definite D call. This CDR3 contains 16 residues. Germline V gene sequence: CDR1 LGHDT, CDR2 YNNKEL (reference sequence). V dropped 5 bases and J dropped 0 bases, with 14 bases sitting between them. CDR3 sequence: CASSSRTLNSYNEQFF. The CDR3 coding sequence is TGTGCCAGCAGCTCGCGGACCCTTAACTCCTACAATGAGCAGTTCTTC.

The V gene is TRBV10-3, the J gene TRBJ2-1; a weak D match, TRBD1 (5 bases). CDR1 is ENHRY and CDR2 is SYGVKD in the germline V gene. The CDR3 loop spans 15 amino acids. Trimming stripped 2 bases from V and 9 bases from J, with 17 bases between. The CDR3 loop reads CAISEPVGGQGEQFF. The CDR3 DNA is TGTGCCATCAGTGAGCCGGTTGGTGGTCAGGGTGAGCAGTTCTTC.

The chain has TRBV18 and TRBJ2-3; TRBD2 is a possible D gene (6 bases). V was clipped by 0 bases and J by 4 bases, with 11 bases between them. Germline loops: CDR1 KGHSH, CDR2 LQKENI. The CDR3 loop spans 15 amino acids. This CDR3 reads CASSPPIRESDTQYF. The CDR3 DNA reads TGTGCCAGCTCACCACCGATTCGGGAGTCAGATACGCAGTATTTT. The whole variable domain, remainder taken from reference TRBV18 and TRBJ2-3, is NAGVMQNPRHLVRRRGQEARLRCSPMKGHSHVYWYRQLPEEGLKFMVYLQKENIIDESGMPKERFSAEFPKEGPSILRIQQVVRGDSAAYFCASSPPIRESDTQYFGPGTRLTVL.

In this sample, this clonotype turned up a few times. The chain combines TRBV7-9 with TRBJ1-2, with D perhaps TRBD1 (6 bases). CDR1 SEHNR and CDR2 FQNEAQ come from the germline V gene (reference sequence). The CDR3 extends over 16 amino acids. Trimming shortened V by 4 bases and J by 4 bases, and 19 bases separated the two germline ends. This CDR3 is CASSSTGQLLSYGYTF. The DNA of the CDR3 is TGTGCCAGCAGCTCAACTGGACAGCTCCTCAGCTATGGCTACACCTTC.

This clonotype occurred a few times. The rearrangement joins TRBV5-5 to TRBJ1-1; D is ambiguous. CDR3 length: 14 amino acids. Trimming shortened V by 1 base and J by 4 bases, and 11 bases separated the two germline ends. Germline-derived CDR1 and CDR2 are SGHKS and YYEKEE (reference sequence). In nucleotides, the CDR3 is TGTGCCAGCAGCTTGAGCCAGGACGGCACTGAAGCTTTCTTT. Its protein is CASSLSQDGTEAFF.

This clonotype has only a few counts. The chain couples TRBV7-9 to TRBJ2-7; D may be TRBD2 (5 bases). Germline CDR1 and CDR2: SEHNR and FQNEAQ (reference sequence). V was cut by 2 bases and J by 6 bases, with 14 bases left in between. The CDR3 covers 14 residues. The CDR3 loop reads CASSLPPDYREQYF. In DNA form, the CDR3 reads TGTGCCAGCAGCTTACCCCCAGACTATCGCGAGCAGTACTTC.

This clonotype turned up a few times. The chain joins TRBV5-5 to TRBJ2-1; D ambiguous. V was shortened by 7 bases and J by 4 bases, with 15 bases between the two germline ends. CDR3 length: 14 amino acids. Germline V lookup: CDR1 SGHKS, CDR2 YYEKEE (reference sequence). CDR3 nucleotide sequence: TGTGCCAGCCTTCGGCCAGGCAGATACAATGAGCAGTTCTTC. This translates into CASLRPGRYNEQFF.

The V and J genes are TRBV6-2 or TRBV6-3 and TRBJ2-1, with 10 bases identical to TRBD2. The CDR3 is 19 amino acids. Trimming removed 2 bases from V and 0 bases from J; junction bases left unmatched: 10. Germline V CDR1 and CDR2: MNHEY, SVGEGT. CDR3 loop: CASSYPMLAGASSYNEQFF. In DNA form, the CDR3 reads TGTGCCAGCAGTTACCCCATGCTAGCGGGGGCGAGCTCCTACAATGAGCAGTTCTTC.

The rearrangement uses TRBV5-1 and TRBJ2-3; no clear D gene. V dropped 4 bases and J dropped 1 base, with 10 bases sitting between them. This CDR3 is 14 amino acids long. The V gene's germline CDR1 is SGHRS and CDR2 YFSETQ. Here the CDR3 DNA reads TGCGCCAGCAGCGGAGCAGTGGGCACAGATACGCAGTATTTT. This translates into CASSGAVGTDTQYF.

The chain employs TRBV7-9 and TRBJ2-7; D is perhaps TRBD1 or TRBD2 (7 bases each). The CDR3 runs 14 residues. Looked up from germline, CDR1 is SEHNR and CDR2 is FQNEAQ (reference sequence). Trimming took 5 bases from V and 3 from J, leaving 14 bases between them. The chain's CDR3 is CASSPGGQFYEQYF. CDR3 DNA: TGTGCCAGCAGCCCGGGGGGACAGTTCTACGAGCAGTACTTC.